What follows are 26 T cell receptor beta chains derived from one specimen sequenced in a study of T cells expressing NK-cell markers. One entry per CDR3 protein, without DNA, is what TCRdb gives after re-calling the 5' RACE reads. Recorded for this sample: about 440,000 distinct CDR3 sequences. Sequencing was performed on blood T cells: a sorted CD56 or NKG2C T cell subset, CD4+ or CD8+ T cells, or bulk PBMC T cells (not recorded which). All receptors derive from a woman aged 18 to 75 in good health.

The V call is TRBV9, the J call TRBJ2-3; TCRdb proposes TRBD2, but this gene call is untestable without DNA. Germline values: CDR1 SGDLS, CDR2 YYNGEE. This CDR3 spans 14 amino acids. The CDR3 here is CASSDAGNTDTQYF.

This rearrangement joins TRBV6-1 to TRBJ1-2; without DNA, the TCRdb call of TRBD1 cannot be checked. This CDR3 has 14 residues. From germline, CDR1 is MNHNS and CDR2 SASEGT. The CDR3 sequence is CASRDRDRVSGYTF.

J is TRBJ2-2 and V is TRBV14; TCRdb gives TRBD2 as the D gene, but with no DNA this cannot be confirmed. Germline V gives CDR1 SGHDN, CDR2 FVKESK. The CDR3 is made up of 15 amino acids. The CDR3 is CASSQVAGGTGELFF.

CDR3 region: CASSYSTGGRNEQFF. The rearrangement links TRBV6-5 to TRBJ2-1; without DNA, the TCRdb call of TRBD2 cannot be checked. The CDR3 runs 15 residues. CDR1 MNHEY and CDR2 SVGAGI come from the germline V gene.

The V call is TRBV19, the J call TRBJ1-5; as DNA is missing, the TRBD1 call by TCRdb cannot be tested. CDR1 is LNHDA and CDR2 is SQIVND in the germline V gene (reference sequence). The CDR3 runs 13 residues. CDR3 sequence: CATRTGLNQPQHF.

The chain couples TRBV7-8 to TRBJ2-7; TCRdb picks TRBD2, but there is no DNA to check that call. The CDR3 has 20 amino acids. Germline V gene lookup returns CDR1 SGHVS and CDR2 FQNEAQ. CDR3 region: CASSSRGVAGSRLSSYEQYF.

This chain uses TRBV20-1 with TRBJ2-2; absent DNA, TCRdb's TRBD2 call cannot be checked. Germline V gene data show CDR1 as DFQATT and CDR2 as SNEGSKA (reference sequence). The CDR3 sequence is 15 residues long. This chain's CDR3 is CSALASESYTGELFF.

This chain links TRBV5-4 with TRBJ2-1; the D gene TCRdb calls, TRBD2, cannot be checked with no DNA. The germline V gene encodes CDR1 SGHNT and CDR2 YYREEE (reference sequence). The CDR3 extends over 16 amino acids. The CDR3 loop is CASSLGLAGVVNEQFF.

The genes are TRBV15 and TRBJ2-5. This CDR3 region has 17 residues. Per the germline V gene, CDR1 is LNHNV and CDR2 is YYDKDF (reference sequence). CDR3 in amino acids: CATTYIRGLLFQETQYF.

The chain recombines TRBV4-1 with TRBJ2-3. Germline CDR1 is MGHRA and CDR2 is YSYEKL. The CDR3 loop spans 12 amino acids. CDR3 amino acids: CASSQEVDTQYF.

The chain carries TRBV29-1 and TRBJ1-3; TCRdb designates TRBD1, a call that cannot be tested without DNA. CDR1 and CDR2 (germline): SQVTM, ANQGSEA. The CDR3 spans 15 residues. The CDR3: CSALLQGRSGNTIYF.

The J gene is TRBJ1-2, the V gene TRBV6-6. Germline CDR1 MNHNY, CDR2 SVGAGI (reference sequence). The CDR3 consists of 11 residues. This chain's CDR3 is CASSTMRGYTF.

The gene calls are TRBV20-1 and TRBJ2-6. Germline V CDR1 and CDR2: DFQATT, SNEGSKA (reference sequence). This CDR3 contains 13 residues. The CDR3 is CSASASGANVLTF.

The chain joins TRBV20-1 to TRBJ1-3; without DNA, the TCRdb call of TRBD1 cannot be checked. The germline CDR1 and CDR2 sequences are DFQATT and SNEGSKA (reference sequence). This CDR3 has 17 residues. The CDR3 sequence: CSARVRGQGWPGNTIYF.

The gene calls are TRBV9 and TRBJ2-1. Per the germline V gene, CDR1 is SGDLS and CDR2 is YYNGEE. CDR3 length: 15 residues. The CDR3 region is CASSVAPDFYNEQFF.

The gene calls are TRBV12-5 and TRBJ2-7. Germline CDR1 reads LGHNT; CDR2 reads FRNRAP. The CDR3 contains 15 residues. The CDR3 is CASGLVLSTAYEQYF.

This chain links TRBV15 with TRBJ1-1; TCRdb picks TRBD1, but there is no DNA to check that call. Germline assignment: CDR1 LNHNV and CDR2 YYDKDF (reference sequence). CDR3 length equals 18 residues. The CDR3 here is CATSSHGTGGQRDTEAFF.

The genes are TRBV7-9 and TRBJ2-3; TCRdb returns TRBD2, unconfirmable since there is no DNA. This CDR3 spans 16 amino acids. Germline V gene lookup returns CDR1 SEHNR and CDR2 FQNEAQ (reference sequence). Here the CDR3 reads CASNELRDFDTDTQYF.

The chain uses TRBV7-9 and TRBJ2-3; TCRdb returns TRBD1, unconfirmable since there is no DNA. The CDR3 runs to 15 residues. Germline CDR1 is SEHNR and CDR2 is FQNEAQ (reference sequence). The CDR3 here is CASSIKGTASDTQYF.

J is TRBJ2-1 and V is TRBV5-1; TCRdb picks TRBD2, but there is no DNA to check that call. Germline V CDR1 and CDR2: SGHRS, YFSETQ. This CDR3 contains 16 residues. CDR3 loop: CASSTGLAGAYNEQFF.

V usage is TRBV4-3 and J usage is TRBJ2-3. CDR3 length: 13 residues. Per germline, CDR1 LGHNA and CDR2 YSLEER. The CDR3 reads CASSQVWTDTQYF.

The J gene is TRBJ2-1, the V gene TRBV24-1; TCRdb picks TRBD2, but there is no DNA to check that call. The germline CDR1 and CDR2 sequences are KGHDR and SFDVKD. This CDR3 contains 12 residues. This CDR3 is CATDGPYNEQFF.

The chain carries TRBV28 and TRBJ1-1. Germline V gene sequence: CDR1 MDHEN, CDR2 SYDVKM. This CDR3 spans 12 amino acids. This CDR3 is CASSLRNSEAFF. The full variable domain, completed using reference TRBV28 and TRBJ1-1, is DVKVTQSSRYLVKRTGEKVFLECVQDMDHENMFWYRQDPGLGLRLIYFSYDVKMKEKGDIPEGYSVSREKKERFSLILESASTNQTSMYLCASSLRNSEAFFGQGTRLTVV.

The V call is TRBV10-3, the J call TRBJ2-5. In germline, CDR1 is ENHRY, CDR2 SYGVKD. This CDR3 comprises 13 residues. CDR3 in amino acids: CAIRGRSQETQYF.

The chain has TRBV12-3 or TRBV12-4 and TRBJ1-6; with no DNA, the TCRdb D assignment of TRBD1 cannot be verified. The CDR3 totals 14 residues. This chain's CDR3 is CASNLGTDNSPLHF.

The gene calls are TRBV11-2 and TRBJ2-7; no DNA is available, so the TRBD1 call from TCRdb remains unchecked. Germline V gene lookup returns CDR1 SGHAT and CDR2 FQNNGV. The CDR3 extends over 14 amino acids. The CDR3 here is CASSSTGQGNEQYF.